The next 21 T cell receptor beta chains were all read from a single sample in a study of beta chain features in type 1 diabetes (dated by TCRdb to the late 2010s). Library preparation employed the immunoSEQ multiplex PCR assay. The entire isolated RNA was reverse transcribed using the High Capacity cDNA Reverse Transcription Kit, and thus expressed TCRB transcripts were sequenced. This immuneACCESS table, as held by TCRdb, lists in-frame sequences with V and J called but not all clones. Of the missing ones, under half trace to an unresolved V gene in checked studies; the others have no known cause. This sample holds some 230,000 clones; over 8.5% were observed only once. Clones ranked in the top ten supply under 0.045% of the sample. Specimen: naive CD4+ T cells from blood. The meaning of the sample's cell subset or site label: true naive CD4+ T cells. These receptors all come from a woman between 18 and 29 years old in good health.

The J gene is TRBJ2-5, the V gene TRBV7-6; a possible D gene is TRBD2 (5 bases). CDR1 is SGHVS and CDR2 is FNYEAQ in the germline V gene. The CDR3 has 14 residues. V was shortened by 1 base and J by 14 bases, with 20 bases between the two germline ends. Here the CDR3 DNA reads TGTGCCAGCAGCTTAGAAATGAGGGTCTCTGCCCCTTACTTC. Protein: CASSLEMRVSAPYF.

The chain links TRBV2 to TRBJ2-2; TRBD1 agrees at 8 bases. Germline CDR1 is SNHLY and CDR2 is FYNNEI. J gave up 3 bases and V 7 bases, and 7 bases lay outside the gene matches. This CDR3 is built from 15 residues. In DNA, the CDR3 is TGTGCCAGCACCCCCGGGACAGGATACACCGGGGAGCTGTTTTTT. Translated, it gives CASTPGTGYTGELFF. Using reference TRBV2 and TRBJ2-2 for the parts outside the CDR3, the full variable domain is EPEVTQTPSHQVTQMGQEVILRCVPISNHLYFYWYRQILGQKVEFLVSFYNNEISEKSEIFDDQFSVERPDGSNFTLKIRSTKLEDSAMYFCASTPGTGYTGELFFGEGSRLTVL.

The CDR3 spells CASSLASGQGNGYTF. The CDR3 nucleotides are TGTGCCAGCAGCTTGGCCTCCGGACAGGGGAATGGCTACACCTTC. The chain links TRBV5-4 to TRBJ1-2; 9 positions match TRBD1. Germline V gene data show CDR1 as SGHNT and CDR2 as YYREEE (reference sequence). Trimming took 0 bases from V and 6 from J; bases not matched to a gene: 6. The length of the CDR3 is 15 residues.

The chain joins TRBV5-1 to TRBJ2-1; 12 nucleotides agree with TRBD2. The CDR3 spans 17 residues. The ends lost 4 bases at V and 3 bases at J; junction bases unmatched: 8. CDR1 is SGHRS and CDR2 is YFSETQ in the germline V gene. The CDR3 is CASSKTSGSPRYNEQFF. The CDR3 DNA follows: TGCGCCAGCAGCAAGACTAGCGGGAGTCCCCGCTACAATGAGCAGTTCTTC.

The V call is TRBV18, the J call TRBJ2-7; 8 nucleotides line up with TRBD2. The CDR3 runs to 15 residues. Trimming removed 8 bases from V and 0 bases from J; junction bases left unmatched: 9. Germline V gene sequence: CDR1 KGHSH, CDR2 LQKENI. The CDR3 sequence is CASTTSVRDSYEQYF. The CDR3 coding sequence is TGTGCCAGCACGACTAGCGTTAGAGACTCCTACGAGCAGTACTTC.

This clone was counted between two and nine times. This chain's CDR3 is CASSLASNTEAFF. The CDR3, as DNA: TGTGCCAGCAGCTTAGCTTCGAACACTGAAGCTTTCTTT. The V gene is TRBV11-2, the J gene TRBJ1-1; D call uncertain. The CDR3 spans 13 residues. V lost 1 base, J lost 1 base, and 4 bases lay in between. CDR1 and CDR2 (germline): SGHAT, FQNNGV. Variable domain in full (rest from reference TRBV11-2 and TRBJ1-1): EAGVAQSPRYKIIEKRQSVAFWCNPISGHATLYWYQQILGQGPKLLIQFQNNGVVDDSQLPKDRFSAERLKGVDSTLKIQPAKLEDSAVYLCASSLASNTEAFFGQGTRLTVV.

This clone was counted between two and nine times. V and J are TRBV18 and TRBJ2-5; 7 bases are shared with TRBD1. Germline V lookup: CDR1 KGHSH, CDR2 LQKENI. Trimming removed 0 bases from V and 2 bases from J; junction bases left unmatched: 6. The CDR3 consists of 16 residues. CDR3 DNA: TGTGCCAGCTCACCACCGGGACAGAAAGCTCAAGAGACCCAGTACTTC. Its protein product is CASSPPGQKAQETQYF.

J is TRBJ1-3 and V is TRBV28; D gene ambiguous. V dropped 5 bases and J dropped 0 bases, with 8 bases sitting between them. This CDR3 has 14 amino acids. Germline CDR1 MDHEN, CDR2 SYDVKM. The DNA for the CDR3 is TGTGCCAGCAGTCCTTACAGCTCTGGAAACACCATATATTTT. It specifies CASSPYSSGNTIYF.

The chain uses TRBV28 and TRBJ1-1; no reliable D call. The CDR3 loop spans 11 amino acids. Trimming cost V 1 base and J 10 bases, with 7 bases left between them. Germline CDR1 MDHEN, CDR2 SYDVKM. DNA for the CDR3: TGTGCCAGCAGTTTATTTACGGGAGCTTTCTTT. Amino acid sequence: CASSLFTGAFF.

This clone was seen more than once but under ten times. J is TRBJ1-2 and V is TRBV30; a possible D gene is TRBD1 (6 bases). Germline V lookup: CDR1 GTSNPN, CDR2 SVGIG (reference sequence). CDR3 length: 13 amino acids. Trimming pared 5 bases from V and 0 bases from J, leaving 10 bases between. The DNA for the CDR3 is TGTGCCTGGGGACAGACTTCTAACTATGGCTACACCTTC. This encodes CAWGQTSNYGYTF.

Comment on this clone: This specimen includes other DNA sequences encoding the same CDR3. The V gene is TRBV2, the J gene TRBJ2-2, with no clear D. The CDR3 totals 10 residues. CDR1 and CDR2 (germline): SNHLY, FYNNEI. The ends were cut back, 5 bases at V and 7 bases at J, with 2 bases in the middle. Here the CDR3 reads CASSLGELFF. CDR3 nucleotides: TGTGCCAGCAGTCTCGGGGAGCTGTTTTTT. Variable domain in full (rest from reference TRBV2 and TRBJ2-2): EPEVTQTPSHQVTQMGQEVILRCVPISNHLYFYWYRQILGQKVEFLVSFYNNEISEKSEIFDDQFSVERPDGSNFTLKIRSTKLEDSAMYFCASSLGELFFGEGSRLTVL.

In its sample, this clone was seen a few times. The gene calls are TRBV15 and TRBJ2-1, with 14 nucleotides matching TRBD2. This CDR3 is built from 20 residues. J gave up 4 bases and V 0 bases, and 11 bases lay outside the gene matches. Germline V lookup: CDR1 LNHNV, CDR2 YYDKDF (reference sequence). The CDR3 sequence: CATSRDLGTSGRPRYNEQFF. CDR3 nucleotide sequence: TGTGCCACCAGCAGAGATCTGGGGACTAGCGGGAGACCGAGGTACAATGAGCAGTTCTTC.

The table lists this clone with a few counts. The chain uses TRBV7-9 and TRBJ2-7; 9 nucleotides agree with TRBD1. The length of the CDR3 is 14 residues. Germline CDR1 is SEHNR and CDR2 is FQNEAQ (reference sequence). V lost 6 bases, J lost 1 base, and 4 bases stayed unmatched. CDR3 coding DNA: TGTGCCAGCAGACTAGGACAGGGGTCCTACGAGCAGTACTTC. The encoded protein is CASRLGQGSYEQYF.

This sequence joins TRBV4-1 and TRBJ1-4, with D perhaps TRBD1 (5 bases). This CDR3 has 14 residues. The V end lost 4 bases, the J end lost 6 bases, and 12 bases lay between the germline ends. From germline, CDR1 is MGHRA and CDR2 YSYEKL. CDR3 residues: CASSLRDYDEKLFF. The CDR3 DNA reads TGCGCCAGCAGCCTCCGGGACTACGATGAAAAACTGTTTTTT.

This clone was counted between two and nine times. V usage is TRBV5-4 and J usage is TRBJ2-3, with 8 bases matching TRBD1. The CDR3 runs to 17 residues. V trimming: 0 bases; J trimming: 1 base; junction bases outside the gene matches: 7. The germline CDR1 and CDR2 sequences are SGHNT and YYREEE (reference sequence). CDR3 nucleotides: TGTGCCAGCAGCTTGGACCCCCACAGGGGGGGCACAGATACGCAGTATTTT. Its protein product is CASSLDPHRGGTDTQYF.

This clone was counted between two and nine times. The chain links TRBV5-1 to TRBJ2-5; tentative D call: TRBD2 (5 bases). Germline lookup yields CDR1 SGHRS and CDR2 YFSETQ. The CDR3 is 14 residues long. Trimming took 2 bases from V and 4 from J, leaving 12 bases between them. CDR3: CASSLSGLGETQYF. The CDR3 DNA sequence: TGCGCCAGCAGCTTATCGGGATTGGGAGAGACCCAGTACTTC.

This clone showed up just a few times. The chain recombines TRBV4-1 with TRBJ1-4; D perhaps matches TRBD1 (5 bases). The CDR3 consists of 15 residues. V shed 4 bases and J shed 3 bases, with 12 bases lying between them. CDR1 is MGHRA, CDR2 YSYEKL, per germline. Here the CDR3 DNA reads TGCGCCAGCAGCCCCCGGGGGGGAGCTAATGAAAAACTGTTTTTT. Translating gives CASSPRGGANEKLFF.

The rearrangement joins TRBV2 to TRBJ1-2; 9 nucleotides agree with TRBD1. V trimming: 5 bases; J trimming: 7 bases; junction bases outside the gene matches: 5. Germline V gives CDR1 SNHLY, CDR2 FYNNEI. This CDR3 has 13 amino acids. This chain's CDR3 is CASSRTGEPGYTF. The CDR3 coding sequence is TGTGCCAGCAGTCGGACAGGGGAGCCTGGCTACACCTTC.

This chain joins TRBV9 and TRBJ1-1; TRBD1 agrees at 8 bases. Germline V lookup: CDR1 SGDLS, CDR2 YYNGEE. J was trimmed by 1 base and V by 3 bases; bases with no gene match: 8. This CDR3 region has 16 residues. CDR3 loop: CASSARIGQGNTEAFF. The DNA of the CDR3 is TGTGCCAGCAGCGCCCGGATCGGACAGGGGAACACTGAAGCTTTCTTT. Full variable domain (missing parts from reference TRBV9 and TRBJ1-1): DSGVTQTPKHLITATGQRVTLRCSPRSGDLSVYWYQQSLDQGLQFLIQYYNGEERAKGNILERFSAQQFPDLHSELNLSSLELGDSALYFCASSARIGQGNTEAFFGQGTRLTVV.

The genes are TRBV30 and TRBJ2-3; 8 nucleotides match TRBD2. This CDR3 has 16 residues. V lost 1 base, J lost 4 bases, and 10 bases stayed unmatched. CDR1 GTSNPN and CDR2 SVGIG come from the germline V gene (reference sequence). CDR3 residues: CAWSAISGVGPDTQYF. CDR3 sequence (DNA): TGTGCCTGGAGTGCAATTAGCGGGGTAGGGCCAGATACGCAGTATTTT.

This clone was counted between two and nine times. The rearrangement links TRBV11-2 to TRBJ2-2, with TRBD2 as a possible D gene (6 bases). Looked up from germline, CDR1 is SGHAT and CDR2 is FQNNGV. The ends were cut back, 6 bases at V and 3 bases at J, with 20 bases in the middle. The CDR3 loop spans 17 amino acids. CDR3 nucleotides: TGTGCCAGCAGGTTACCGGGGGTCCTCAGGGACACCGGGGAGCTGTTTTTT. It yields the protein CASRLPGVLRDTGELFF.